A selection of T cell receptor beta chains follows, all from one sample in a study of cytomegalovirus exposure and HLA in healthy donors. TCRdb keeps only in-frame clones here, not all; method: immunoSEQ multiplex PCR. The sample records approximately 90,000 clones, about 60% being singletons. Sequenced material: PBMCs. These receptors came from a woman between 25 and 40 years old in good health and CMV-seronegative. CDR3s include the opening cysteine and the closing phenylalanine or tryptophan. A D gene is named only where the DNA matches it firmly. Rows give clone size only sometimes, using once, few, many, or a class for an expanded clone.

j_gene	d_gene	v_gene	abundance	len	CDR3aa	CDR3nt
TRBJ2-3	-	TRBV7-9	few	13	CASSLGGADTQYF	TGTGCCAGCAGCTTAGGGGGCGCAGATACGCAGTATTTT
TRBJ2-7	-	TRBV7-9	-	11	CASSYRGEQYF	TGTGCCAGCAGCTACAGAGGGGAGCAGTACTTC
TRBJ2-1	-	TRBV27	few	13	CASSLSYYNEQFF	TGTGCCAGCAGTTTATCATACTACAATGAGCAGTTCTTC
TRBJ2-5	TRBD2	TRBV7-9	-	14	CASSDGLDLKTQYF	TGTGCCAGCAGCGACGGACTAGACTTAAAGACCCAGTACTTC
TRBJ1-2	-	TRBV15	-	14	CATSRDLGAYGYTF	TGTGCCACCAGCAGAGATCTAGGGGCATATGGCTACACCTTC
TRBJ2-7	-	TRBV4-3	-	13	CASSQRPTREQYF	TGCGCCAGCAGCCAACGGCCGACAAGGGAGCAGTACTTC
TRBJ1-1	-	TRBV28	-	11	CASRDSTGAFF	TGTGCCAGCAGGGACAGTACTGGAGCTTTCTTT
TRBJ1-2	TRBD1	TRBV5-1	few	16	CASSLTTIDRAGGYTF	TGCGCCAGCAGCCTAACCACTATCGACAGGGCGGGTGGCTACACCTTC
TRBJ1-5	-	TRBV4-1	-	14	CASSQDNRNQPQHF	TGCGCCAGCAGCCAAGATAACAGGAATCAGCCCCAGCATTTT
TRBJ2-1	TRBD2	TRBV12-5	-	16	CASGSSGTSHIGEQFF	TGTGCTAGTGGCTCCTCCGGGACTAGCCACATTGGTGAGCAGTTCTTC
TRBJ2-7	TRBD2	TRBV11-3	-	14	CASSSGLAGEEQYF	TGTGCCAGCAGCTCGGGACTAGCCGGAGAGGAGCAGTACTTC
TRBJ1-3	-	TRBV28	-	13	CAGSLPGWDTIYF	TGTGCCGGCAGTTTGCCGGGTTGGGACACCATATATTTT
TRBJ1-5	TRBD1	TRBV20-1	-	11	CSARQGEPQHF	TGCAGTGCTAGGCAGGGGGAGCCCCAGCATTTT
TRBJ2-2	TRBD1	TRBV6-1	-	13	CASSEVRQGELFF	TGTGCCAGCAGTGAAGTTAGACAGGGAGAGCTGTTTTTT
TRBJ2-1	-	TRBV9	-	15	CASSVDARGFNEQFF	TGTGCCAGCAGCGTAGATGCCAGGGGCTTCAATGAGCAGTTCTTC
TRBJ1-2	-	TRBV27	-	16	CASSLIYTGARSGYTF	TGTGCCAGCAGCCTTATTTATACTGGGGCGCGTAGTGGCTACACCTTC
TRBJ1-4	TRBD1	TRBV6-5	-	15	CASSKLRGSYEKLFF	TGTGCCAGCAGTAAGCTCAGGGGGAGTTATGAAAAACTGTTTTTT
TRBJ2-1	-	TRBV15	-	11	CATSSLNEQFF	TGTGCCACCAGCAGCTTGAATGAGCAGTTCTTC
TRBJ1-2	-	TRBV4-3	once	17	CASSQELYRPGGYGYTF	TGCGCCAGCAGCCAAGAATTATACCGACCCGGGGGCTATGGCTACACCTTC
TRBJ2-7	TRBD1	TRBV10-3	-	15	CAITSTGGTSYEQYF	TGTGCCATCACTTCGACAGGGGGGACCTCCTACGAGCAGTACTTC
TRBJ2-3	TRBD1	TRBV5-1	-	17	CASSLGTGTGLTDTQYF	TGCGCCAGCAGCTTGGGGACCGGGACAGGGCTCACAGATACGCAGTATTTT
TRBJ2-7	TRBD2	TRBV4-2	-	20	CASSRLETDSGTSGSYEQYF	TGTGCCAGCAGCCGCTTAGAGACAGACTCGGGGACTAGCGGGAGTTACGAGCAGTACTTC
TRBJ1-1	TRBD1	TRBV5-6	-	13	CASTPLGQVEAFF	TGTGCCAGCACCCCCCTGGGACAGGTTGAAGCTTTCTTT
TRBJ1-1	-	TRBV19	-	14	CASSIEPENTEAFF	TGTGCCAGTAGTATAGAACCAGAGAACACTGAAGCTTTCTTT
TRBJ2-7	TRBD2	TRBV27	-	16	CASSLTERGVRYEQYF	TGTGCCAGCAGTTTAACGGAGCGGGGGGTACGGTACGAGCAGTACTTC
TRBJ2-5	-	TRBV30	-	12	CACVAPGGTQYF	TGTGCCTGTGTGGCCCCTGGAGGGACCCAGTACTTC
TRBJ1-2	-	TRBV28	-	15	CASSLGGAANYGYTF	TGTGCCAGCAGTTTAGGAGGAGCAGCGAACTATGGCTACACCTTC
TRBJ2-7	-	TRBV5-1	few	13	CASRQGSDYEQYF	TGCGCCAGCAGACAGGGATCGGACTACGAGCAGTACTTC
TRBJ2-7	-	TRBV5-4	few	15	CASSLAYHGDYEQYF	TGTGCCAGCAGCTTGGCTTATCATGGAGATTACGAGCAGTACTTC
TRBJ1-1	TRBD1	TRBV5-1	-	14	CASSYGQGSTEAFF	TGCGCCAGCAGCTATGGACAGGGAAGCACTGAAGCTTTCTTT
TRBJ1-5	-	TRBV5-6	-	13	CASSLREYQPQHF	TGTGCCAGCAGCTTGCGAGAATACCAGCCCCAGCATTTT
TRBJ1-6	TRBD1	TRBV5-1	-	17	CASSLGLTGGRNPPLHF	TGCGCCAGCAGCTTGGGGCTTACAGGGGGCAGGAATCCACCCCTCCACTTT
TRBJ2-3	TRBD1	TRBV30	-	13	CACNRGSTDTQYF	TGTGCCTGTAACAGGGGTAGCACAGATACGCAGTATTTT
TRBJ2-1	TRBD2	TRBV5-1	-	14	CASSLAGGQYEQFF	TGCGCCAGCAGCTTGGCGGGGGGTCAGTATGAGCAGTTCTTC
TRBJ2-5	-	TRBV4-3	once	12	CASSQDGGTQYF	TGCGCCAGCAGCCAAGACGGGGGGACCCAGTACTTC
TRBJ2-2	TRBD2	TRBV7-9	-	15	CASSLGTSGTGELFF	TGTGCCAGCAGCTTAGGGACTAGCGGCACCGGGGAGCTGTTTTTT
TRBJ2-7	-	TRBV7-2	-	15	CASSLVLAFSYEQYF	TGTGCCAGCAGCTTAGTACTAGCCTTCTCCTACGAGCAGTACTTC
TRBJ2-7	TRBD2	TRBV9	few	15	CASSVGVRENNEQYF	TGTGCCAGCAGCGTAGGGGTGCGGGAGAACAACGAGCAGTACTTC
TRBJ2-2	TRBD1	TRBV28	-	15	CASSQGASGTGELFF	TGTGCCAGCAGTCAGGGGGCCTCGGGCACCGGGGAGCTGTTTTTT
TRBJ1-5	TRBD1	TRBV7-9	-	15	CASTDATGVGQPQHF	TGTGCCAGCACCGACGCGACAGGGGTCGGCCAGCCCCAGCATTTT
TRBJ2-1	-	TRBV10-3	-	13	CAISEGAVNEQFF	TGTGCCATCAGTGAGGGGGCCGTCAATGAGCAGTTCTTC
TRBJ2-1	TRBD2	TRBV30	-	15	CAWLAWLAGENEQFF	TGTGCCTGGTTGGCTTGGCTAGCGGGAGAGAATGAGCAGTTCTTC